This T cell receptor beta chain was found in a study of cytomegalovirus exposure and HLA in healthy donors. This clone has a single count. V was pared by 5 bases and J by 13 bases, with 19 bases of the junction left unmatched. This CDR3 spans 16 amino acids. The germline V gene has CDR1 MDHEN and CDR2 SYDVKM. The PCR employed 60 Vbeta primers together with 13 Jbeta primers. Sequencing was performed with immunoSEQ multiplex PCR; in TCRdb, only in-frame clones are kept and a portion is missing. Among about 140,000 clones listed, approximately 75% were seen once. The TCR sequence derives from a man aged 45-60 years in good health and CMV-seropositive. Sequencing used PBMCs. The V and J genes are TRBV28 and TRBJ2-1; TRBD1 aligns across 8 bases. Written as DNA, the CDR3 is TGTGCCAGCAGTCCCTTTCCCGGGGACAGGTTAGCTGAACAGTTCTTC. It encodes CASSPFPGDRLAEQFF. The full variable domain, rest sourced from reference TRBV28 and TRBJ2-1, is DVKVTQSSRYLVKRTGEKVFLECVQDMDHENMFWYRQDPGLGLRLIYFSYDVKMKEKGDIPEGYSVSREKKERFSLILESASTNQTSMYLCASSPFPGDRLAEQFFGPGTRLTVL.